This T cell receptor (beta chain) was sequenced during a study of T cells in Graves' hyperthyroidism and ophthalmopathy. Researchers barred patients who had uncontrolled infection, other autoimmune disease, pregnancy or lactation. The CDR3 runs 15 residues. Germline V gene data show CDR1 as SGHRS and CDR2 as YFSETQ. Trimming at V came to 3 bases and at J to 3 bases, leaving 7 bases not matched to a gene. The CDR3 regions of TCR beta were amplified from RNA transcripts. RT-PCR in the first round (using the HTBI primer set) targeted the TCR CDR3. One entry per CDR3 protein results from TCRdb running MiXCR on the multiplex PCR reads. The sample carries roughly 330,000 distinct CDR3 sequences, roughly 17% recorded once.

The chain joins TRBV5-1 to TRBJ2-7; 9 bases map to TRBD1. The specimen sequenced was blood. The receptor's source is a man aged 25 to 40 with Graves' hyperthyroidism. This chain's CDR3 is CASSSGTGLDYEQYF. In nucleotides, the CDR3 is TGCGCCAGCAGCTCAGGGACAGGGTTGGACTACGAGCAGTACTTC.